The entry that follows covers one TCR beta chain sequence. Its antigen remains undetermined. No qualities accompany the bases; no much larger clone lies one base away. The data belong to a study of blood T cells in healthy people across ages (dated by TCRdb to the mid-2010s). For context, the study as a whole: In model experiments, template switching captured about one uniquely barcoded TCR beta cDNA molecule for every two T cells. Using deep sequencing normalized with unique cDNA molecular identifiers, the study measured how TCR beta repertoire diversity changes with age. The donors were divided into four age groups: young (average around 17 years), middle-aged (approximately 41), aged (62) and long-lived (82). To avoid experimental bias, donors of different ages were spread randomly across the sequencing lanes. For two donors (one aged 18 to 30 and one aged 80 or older), the study analyzed two additional independent replicas of 1 million unique cDNA reads from the same blood draw.

Overall results and qualifications from the work: The long-lived group showed more naive CD4+ T cells, fewer expanded clones and increased TCR diversity than the aged group, suggesting age selection. Estimates of total diversity based on one million sequenced T cells were considered lower bounds and underestimates. The percentage of naive T cells measured by flow cytometry correlated strongly with observed TCR beta diversity. Observed TCR beta diversity per million T cells fell roughly linearly with age, and a significant reduction was already apparent by age roughly 41. Because donor CMV infection status was unknown, age-related changes in expanded clonotypes were potentially confounded. Because profiling used bulk unsorted PBMCs, naive and antigen-experienced compartments could not be compared conclusively.

Receptors were amplified or captured by 5' RACE. A second roughly 6 to 12 cycle PCR used a sample-barcoded 5' primer and a J-beta primer mix. A template-switch 5' adaptor carrying 12 random nucleotides introduced a unique molecular identifier onto each TCR beta cDNA molecule. Each sample yielded at least 3 million CDR3-containing paired-end reads. The Mint cDNA synthesis kit, primed by a TRBC-specific oligonucleotide, was used to synthesize first-strand cDNA from all RNA. Following uracil-DNA glycosylase treatment, a first 18-cycle PCR with universal primers M1SS and BC2_uni_R was performed on all cDNA. The paper's processing steps were these. For normalization, 1 million high-quality reads were randomly selected from each sample, with every read carrying a distinct molecular identifier. Instead of being binned into consensus sequences, reads with shared molecular identifiers were discarded. MiTCR, set to a Q25 quality threshold and the strictest error-elimination algorithm, was used for CDR3 identification, clonotype clustering and error correction. A nonparametric unseen species model with Euler transformation was used to estimate lower-bound total TCR beta diversity. Starting from the raw public reads, TCRdb applied fastp trimming at Q25, assembled clones with MiXCR and retained in-frame beta chains. Rows merge per CDR3 protein into single entries with the most common DNA and genes. The V and J calls reflect TCRdb's pipeline rather than the authors' work. The sample table shows 1.5 million to 2 million distinct CDR3 sequences, and about two fifths are seen once. Of the sample, 20% to 25% is held by the ten largest clones.

The roughly 37 donors, aged about 6 to 100 years, were systemically healthy Caucasian individuals from Russia. Each donor gave about 10 milliliters of peripheral blood, drawn into EDTA-treated Vacutainer tubes. Ficoll-Paque density-gradient centrifugation was used to isolate PBMCs, with at least 6.5 million per sample. Total RNA, at least 5.5 micrograms per sample, was extracted from PBMCs with Trizol reagent. The percentages of naive CD45RAhigh/CD27high T cells were determined by flow cytometry on a PBMC aliquot from every donor. Trimming costs V 2 bases and J 7 bases, and their ends lie 26 bases apart. In the germline V gene, CDR1 corresponds to SNHLY and CDR2 to FYNNEI. From cysteine to phenylalanine, the CDR3 is 18 amino acids long. The read is trimmed to its CDR3 DNA, 54 bases read in frame from base 1.

Recombination connected TRBV2 to TRBJ1-2; the D segment could be TRBD1, given 5 matching bases. The sequence was collected from a human donor in good health. Sequenced input: blood. The nucleotide sequence is TGTGCCAGCAGTGAACAGGGTTCAGACTGGGAGGGTTATGGTGGCTACACCTTC. It translates to CASSEQGSDWEGYGGYTF.